Each of the 8 T cell receptor beta chains below was sequenced from the same sample in a study of cytomegalovirus exposure and HLA in healthy donors. The PCR ran on 60 Vbeta and 13 Jbeta primers. Sequencing used immunoSEQ multiplex PCR; TCRdb keeps in-frame clones, though not all of them. The sample has about 130,000 clones; over 65% are singletons. The material sequenced was PBMCs. The receptors originated from a man aged 35 to 55 in good health and CMV-seronegative.

V and J are TRBV9 and TRBJ2-2, with 7 bases that match TRBD2. V was clipped by 3 bases and J by 2 bases; unmatched bases: 7. CDR1 is SGDLS, CDR2 YYNGEE, per germline. This CDR3 spans 16 amino acids. The CDR3 sequence is CASSATSGINTGELFF. In DNA form, the CDR3 reads TGTGCCAGCAGCGCAACAAGCGGGATCAACACCGGGGAGCTGTTTTTT.

V usage is TRBV29-1 and J usage is TRBJ1-1, with 10 bases lining up with TRBD1. Germline lookup yields CDR1 SQVTM and CDR2 ANQGSEA. The length of the CDR3 is 18 residues. The trim removed 1 base at V and 3 bases at J, leaving 14 bases unmatched. This chain's CDR3 is CSVEGSGQGRMFYTEAFF. In DNA form, the CDR3 reads TGCAGCGTTGAAGGCTCGGGACAGGGGAGAATGTTTTACACTGAAGCTTTCTTT.

A remark on this clone: Germline is not matched at one junction end, which may reflect a read error. The CDR3 region is CASSLQAGANSGYTF. CDR3 bases: TGTGCCAGCAGCTTACAAGCAGGGGCAAACTCTGGCTACACCTTC. This chain uses TRBV7-9 with TRBJ1-2, with a possible D match to TRBD1 (6 bases). In germline, CDR1 is SEHNR, CDR2 FQNEAQ (reference sequence). This CDR3 spans 15 amino acids.

CDR3 in amino acids: CASSRDRHNQPQHF. The DNA for the CDR3 is TGTGCCAGCAGCCGAGACAGGCACAATCAGCCCCAGCATTTT. The chain recombines TRBV5-4 with TRBJ1-5; TRBD1 is a possible D gene (6 bases). V lost 4 bases to trimming and J lost 3 bases, with 11 bases between them. CDR1 is SGHNT and CDR2 is YYREEE in the germline V gene (reference sequence). CDR3 length: 14 residues.

J is TRBJ2-1 and V is TRBV7-2; 7 nucleotides agree with TRBD2. J lost 7 bases, V lost 4 bases, and 7 bases had no gene match. CDR1 and CDR2 from the germline V gene are SGHTA and FQGNSA. The CDR3 contains 14 residues. CDR3 in DNA: TGTGCCAGCAGCTCCGTCCGGGGGGATAATGAGCAGTTCTTC. Its protein is CASSSVRGDNEQFF.

The V gene is TRBV15, the J gene TRBJ2-7, with 9 bases aligning to TRBD1. The CDR3 loop spans 14 amino acids. V gave up 8 bases and J gave up 2 bases; unmatched junction bases: 7. Germline-derived CDR1 and CDR2 are LNHNV and YYDKDF (reference sequence). The CDR3 DNA reads as TGTGCCACCGAACCGGACAGGGGACCCTACGAGCAGTACTTC. It specifies CATEPDRGPYEQYF.

To note about this clone: Other DNA sequences in the same sample also yield this CDR3. The chain links TRBV30 to TRBJ2-7, with TRBD2 as a possible D gene (6 bases). Trimming shortened V by 1 base and J by 4 bases, and 23 bases separated the two germline ends. The CDR3 loop spans 17 amino acids. CDR1 is GTSNPN, CDR2 SVGIG, per germline (reference sequence). CDR3 in DNA: TGTGCCTGGAGTGGCCTTGCCGGAGGGAAATCGGCATACGAGCAGTACTTC. Protein: CAWSGLAGGKSAYEQYF.

The genes are TRBV6-5 and TRBJ1-4; 9 bases match TRBD1. The CDR3 covers 16 residues. Trimming removed 4 bases from V and 5 bases from J; junction bases left unmatched: 8. CDR1 is MNHEY and CDR2 is SVGAGI in the germline V gene. The chain's CDR3 is CASSSWSGTGNEKLFF. DNA for the CDR3: TGTGCCAGCAGTTCTTGGTCCGGGACAGGGAATGAAAAACTGTTTTTT.